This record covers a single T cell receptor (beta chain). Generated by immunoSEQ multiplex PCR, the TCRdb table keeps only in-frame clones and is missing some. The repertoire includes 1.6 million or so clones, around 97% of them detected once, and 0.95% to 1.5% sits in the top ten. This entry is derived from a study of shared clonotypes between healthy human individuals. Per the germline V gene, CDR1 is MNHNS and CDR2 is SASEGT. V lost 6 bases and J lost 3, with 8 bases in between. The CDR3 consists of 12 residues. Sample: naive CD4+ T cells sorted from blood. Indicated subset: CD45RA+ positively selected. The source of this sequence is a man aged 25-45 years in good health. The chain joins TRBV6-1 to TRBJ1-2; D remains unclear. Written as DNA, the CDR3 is TGTGCCAGCAGCCTCCGGCACTATGGCTACACCTTC. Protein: CASSLRHYGYTF.